This T cell receptor (beta chain) stems from a study of cytomegalovirus exposure and HLA in healthy donors. Whole-study context: Among the roughly 370 genotyped donors, 70% to 90% were placed in the Caucasian-associated ancestry cluster. Study-level results: As a later analysis showed, several of the most significant clusters appeared to be linked to common viral pathogens.

The PCR was carried out with 60 Vbeta primers and 13 Jbeta primers. Sequencing was performed with immunoSEQ multiplex PCR; in TCRdb, only in-frame clones are kept and a portion is missing. Here the sample spans 100,000 to 150,000 clones, approximately 84% being singletons. Comment on this clone: Its antigen remains unknown.

Germline V CDR1 and CDR2: MNHEY, SVGAGI. The V end lost 6 bases, the J end lost 1 base, and 14 bases lay between the germline ends. The CDR3 runs 15 residues. The receptor's source is a boy younger than 10 in good health and CMV-seronegative. The chain combines TRBV6-5 with TRBJ2-3; D possibly corresponds to TRBD2 (7 bases). The sample taken for sequencing was PBMCs. The CDR3 sequence is CASRVWGGGTDTQYF. DNA for the CDR3: TGTGCCAGCAGAGTCTGGGGGGGCGGCACAGATACGCAGTATTTT.